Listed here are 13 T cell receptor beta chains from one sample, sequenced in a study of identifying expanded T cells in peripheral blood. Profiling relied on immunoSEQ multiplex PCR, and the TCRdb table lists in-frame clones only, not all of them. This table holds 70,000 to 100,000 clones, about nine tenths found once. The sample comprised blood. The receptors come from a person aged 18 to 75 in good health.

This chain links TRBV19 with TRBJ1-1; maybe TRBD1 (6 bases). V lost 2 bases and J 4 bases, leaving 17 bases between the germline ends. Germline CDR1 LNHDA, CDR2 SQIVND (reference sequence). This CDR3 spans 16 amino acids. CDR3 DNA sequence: TGTGCCAGTAGTATATTGGGTAGCCAGGGGTCCACTGAAGCTTTCTTT. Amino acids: CASSILGSQGSTEAFF.

The CDR3 reads CASSLDGGVYNEQFF. As DNA, the CDR3 is TGTGCCAGCAGCTTAGATGGGGGGGTTTACAATGAGCAGTTCTTC. This chain links TRBV11-3 with TRBJ2-1; TRBD2 aligns across 7 bases. Germline V gene data show CDR1 as SGHNT and CDR2 as YENEEA. V shed 0 bases, J shed 4 bases, and the junction held 3 bases outside the gene matches. The CDR3 consists of 15 residues.

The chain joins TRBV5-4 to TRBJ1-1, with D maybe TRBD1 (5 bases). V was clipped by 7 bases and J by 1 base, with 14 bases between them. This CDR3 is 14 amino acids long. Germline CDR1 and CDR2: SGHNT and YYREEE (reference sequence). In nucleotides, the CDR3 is TGTGCCAGCGGAATATGGGGGAGGAACACTGAAGCTTTCTTT. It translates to CASGIWGRNTEAFF.

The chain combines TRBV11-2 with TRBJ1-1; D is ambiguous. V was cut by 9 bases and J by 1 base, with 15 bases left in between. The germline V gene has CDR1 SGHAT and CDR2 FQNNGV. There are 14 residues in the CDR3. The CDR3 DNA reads TGTGCCAGTGGGCACAGAGCTCCGAACACTGAAGCTTTCTTT. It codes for CASGHRAPNTEAFF.

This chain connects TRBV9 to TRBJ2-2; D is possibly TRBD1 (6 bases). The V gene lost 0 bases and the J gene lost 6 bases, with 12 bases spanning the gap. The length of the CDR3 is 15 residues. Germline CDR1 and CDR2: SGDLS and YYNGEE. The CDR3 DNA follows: TGTGCCAGCAGCGTAGTCTCTACAGGGCCCGGGGAGCTGTTTTTT. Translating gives CASSVVSTGPGELFF.

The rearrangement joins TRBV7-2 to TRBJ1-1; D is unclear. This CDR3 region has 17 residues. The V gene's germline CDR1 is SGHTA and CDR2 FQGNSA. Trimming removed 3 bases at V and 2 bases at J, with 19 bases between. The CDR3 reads CASSFQIFLGQNTEAFF. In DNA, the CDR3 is TGTGCCAGCAGCTTTCAGATATTCTTAGGGCAAAACACTGAAGCTTTCTTT.

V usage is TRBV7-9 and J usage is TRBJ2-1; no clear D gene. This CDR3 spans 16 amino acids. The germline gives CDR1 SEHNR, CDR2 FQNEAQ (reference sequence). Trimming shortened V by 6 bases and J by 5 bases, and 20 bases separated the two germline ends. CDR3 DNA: TGTGCCAGCAGAACGGTTAGCTCGGCCAGACACAATGAGCAGTTCTTC. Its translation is CASRTVSSARHNEQFF.

DNA for the CDR3: TGCGCCAGCCGGGGACCGCTAAGGAACACTGAAGCTTTCTTT. It is translated as CASRGPLRNTEAFF. The chain employs TRBV4-1 and TRBJ1-1, with TRBD1 as a possible D gene (5 bases). Germline V gene data show CDR1 as MGHRA and CDR2 as YSYEKL. V shed 8 bases and J shed 1 base, with 14 bases lying between them. The CDR3 consists of 14 residues.

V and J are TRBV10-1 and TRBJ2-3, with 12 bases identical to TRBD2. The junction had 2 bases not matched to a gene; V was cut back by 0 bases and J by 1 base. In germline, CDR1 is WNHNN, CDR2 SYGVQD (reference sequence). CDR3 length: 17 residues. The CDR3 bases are TGCGCCAGCAGTGAGTCGGCTAGCGGGGGGGGCACAGATACGCAGTATTTT. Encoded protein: CASSESASGGGTDTQYF.

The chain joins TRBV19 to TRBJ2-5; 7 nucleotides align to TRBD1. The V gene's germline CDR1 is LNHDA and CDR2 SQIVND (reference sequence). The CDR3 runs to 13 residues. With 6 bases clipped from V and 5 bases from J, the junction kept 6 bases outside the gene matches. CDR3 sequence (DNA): TGTGCCAGTAGACCAGGGGGTCTCGAGACCCAGTACTTC. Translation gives CASRPGGLETQYF.

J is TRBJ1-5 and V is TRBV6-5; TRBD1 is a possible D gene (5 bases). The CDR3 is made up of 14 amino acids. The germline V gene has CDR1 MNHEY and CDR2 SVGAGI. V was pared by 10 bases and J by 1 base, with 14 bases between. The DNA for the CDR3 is TGTGCCACCCAACGGGGGGGAAGCAATCAGCCCCAGCATTTT. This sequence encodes CATQRGGSNQPQHF.

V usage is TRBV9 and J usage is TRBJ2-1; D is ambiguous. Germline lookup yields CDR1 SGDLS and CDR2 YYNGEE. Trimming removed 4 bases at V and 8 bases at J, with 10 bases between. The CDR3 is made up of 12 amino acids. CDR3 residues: CASSPRRDEQFF. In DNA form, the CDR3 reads TGTGCCAGCAGCCCGAGGAGAGATGAGCAGTTCTTC.

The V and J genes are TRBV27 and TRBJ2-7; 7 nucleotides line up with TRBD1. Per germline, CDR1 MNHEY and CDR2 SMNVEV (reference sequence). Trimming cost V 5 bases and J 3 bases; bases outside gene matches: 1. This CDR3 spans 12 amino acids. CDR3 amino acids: CASSDRDYEQYF. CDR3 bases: TGTGCCAGCAGTGACAGGGACTACGAGCAGTACTTC.